A single sample gave rise to the 30 T cell receptor beta chains below, sequenced in a study of blood T cell repertoires in COVID-19. Profiled with immunoSEQ multiplex PCR; TCRdb holds only in-frame clones, not every one. The profile covers around 130,000 clones, with approximately 81% appearing a single time and about 1.5% taken by the ten largest. The sample comprised peripheral blood. The source of these receptors is a man in his 60s with acute or convalescent COVID-19.

The J gene is TRBJ1-2, the V gene TRBV6-2 or TRBV6-3; a weak D match, TRBD1 (6 bases). CDR3 size: 16 residues. V dropped 6 bases and J dropped 2 bases, with 19 bases sitting between them. Germline-derived CDR1 and CDR2 are MNHEY and SVGEGT. DNA for the CDR3: TGTGCCAGCAGCCCTGAGGGCAGGGGTTTAAACTATGGCTACACCTTC. Protein sequence: CASSPEGRGLNYGYTF.

V usage is TRBV27 and J usage is TRBJ1-2, with 9 nucleotides matching TRBD1. J lost 8 bases, V lost 5 bases, and 12 bases had no gene match. The CDR3 length is 15 residues. CDR1 is MNHEY, CDR2 SMNVEV, per germline (reference sequence). The chain's CDR3 is CASSPPDRGATGYTF. The DNA for the CDR3 is TGTGCCAGCAGTCCCCCGGACAGGGGCGCTACCGGCTACACCTTC.

The chain carries TRBV10-1 and TRBJ2-7, with D possibly TRBD2 on 5 matching bases. The V gene lost 3 bases and the J gene lost 4 bases, with 13 bases spanning the gap. Per germline, CDR1 WNHNN and CDR2 SYGVQD (reference sequence). CDR3 length: 14 residues. This CDR3 is CASSEGRIGYEQYF. In DNA, the CDR3 is TGCGCCAGCAGTGAAGGGAGAATTGGGTACGAGCAGTACTTC.

This sequence joins TRBV30 and TRBJ1-1; 11 bases agree with TRBD1. The CDR3 runs 12 residues. The V and J ends lost 2 bases and 11 bases, in that order; junction bases with no gene match: 4. The germline CDR1 and CDR2 sequences are GTSNPN and SVGIG (reference sequence). CDR3 DNA sequence: TGTGCCTGGAGTTTCGGGACAGGGGGGGCTTTCTTT. Its protein product is CAWSFGTGGAFF.

The rearrangement joins TRBV27 to TRBJ2-7, with TRBD2 matching 8 bases. The CDR3 totals 16 residues. V lost 0 bases to trimming and J lost 2 bases; unmatched junction nucleotides: 6. Germline V CDR1 and CDR2: MNHEY, SMNVEV (reference sequence). The CDR3 DNA reads TGTGCCAGCAGTTTATCGTCTAGCGGGTCGACCTACGAGCAGTACTTC. It translates to CASSLSSSGSTYEQYF.

The rearrangement joins TRBV3-1 (or the pseudogene TRBV3-2) to TRBJ2-1; the D gene is possibly TRBD2 (6 bases). The germline V and J ends were trimmed by 0 bases and 4 bases, with 10 bases remaining between them. This CDR3 region has 15 residues. Germline CDR1 reads LGHDT; CDR2 reads YNNKEL (reference sequence). The CDR3 reads CASSQEPGRYNEQFF. DNA of the CDR3: TGTGCCAGCAGCCAAGAGCCCGGGAGATACAATGAGCAGTTCTTC.

This clone came up a few times. The CDR3 DNA reads TGTGCCACCAAAAGACAGGGGAGGGGCACTGAAGCTTTCTTT. Amino acid sequence: CATKRQGRGTEAFF. The chain couples TRBV10-3 to TRBJ1-1, with 8 bases matching TRBD1. Germline trimming cut 10 bases from V and 4 bases from J; bases unmatched to any gene: 11. CDR3 size: 14 residues. Germline assignment: CDR1 ENHRY and CDR2 SYGVKD.

The rearrangement links TRBV27 to TRBJ2-3; 11 nucleotides align to TRBD2. Germline loops: CDR1 MNHEY, CDR2 SMNVEV (reference sequence). The CDR3 has 16 amino acids. Losses at the gene ends were 5 bases for V and 6 bases for J; bases not matched to a gene: 10. DNA for the CDR3: TGTGCCAGCAGTCATAGCGGGGGGGCCTATTATGATACGCAGTATTTT. This encodes CASSHSGGAYYDTQYF.

This chain connects TRBV6-5 to TRBJ2-3; no firm D call. Germline values: CDR1 MNHEY, CDR2 SVGAGI. Trimming shortened V by 6 bases and J by 2 bases, and 9 bases separated the two germline ends. This CDR3 is 13 amino acids long. The CDR3 loop is CASSQWSTDTQYF. The CDR3 DNA is TGTGCCAGCAGCCAGTGGTCCACAGATACGCAGTATTTT.

The chain uses TRBV29-1 and TRBJ2-3, with D possibly being TRBD1 (6 bases). Germline loops: CDR1 SQVTM, CDR2 ANQGSEA. The CDR3 is 14 residues long. Trimming left V 7 bases short and J 0 bases short, with 14 bases between. CDR3 loop: CSAGTGRSTDTQYF. The CDR3 bases are TGCAGCGCAGGCACAGGGCGAAGCACAGATACGCAGTATTTT.

The genes are TRBV5-1 and TRBJ2-5, with D hard to call. CDR3 length: 13 amino acids. Germline CDR1 SGHRS, CDR2 YFSETQ. The V end was cut by 4 bases, the J end by 4 bases, with 11 bases between. The DNA of the CDR3 is TGCGCCAGCAGCACCGACATTAGAGAGACCCAGTACTTC. Protein product: CASSTDIRETQYF.

The V gene is TRBV6-5, the J gene TRBJ2-7; 9 nucleotides agree with TRBD1. This CDR3 has 14 residues. Trimming removed 6 bases from V and 4 bases from J; junction bases left unmatched: 7. CDR1 MNHEY and CDR2 SVGAGI come from the germline V gene. The CDR3 here is CASSRQGVVYEQYF. CDR3 in DNA: TGTGCCAGCAGCAGACAGGGGGTGGTGTACGAGCAGTACTTC.

The chain employs TRBV15 and TRBJ1-3; D unresolved. CDR1 and CDR2 (germline): LNHNV, YYDKDF (reference sequence). The CDR3 has 13 residues. Trimming left V 2 bases short and J 4 bases short, with 6 bases between. The CDR3 reads CATSRSFGNTIYF. Here the CDR3 DNA reads TGTGCCACCAGCAGATCCTTCGGAAACACCATATATTTT. Full variable domain (remainder filled in from reference TRBV15 and TRBJ1-3): DAMVIQNPRYQVTQFGKPVTLSCSQTLNHNVMYWYQQKSSQAPKLLFHYYDKDFNNEADTPDNFQSRRPNTSFCFLDIRSPGLGDTAMYLCATSRSFGNTIYFGEGSWLTVV.

The rearrangement joins TRBV10-3 to TRBJ2-1; the match to TRBD2 covers 15 bases. Trimming took 7 bases from V and 1 from J; bases not matched to a gene: 2. The CDR3 is made up of 16 amino acids. The V gene's germline CDR1 is ENHRY and CDR2 SYGVKD. This CDR3 is CAIKGTSGRSYNEQFF. CDR3 DNA: TGTGCCATCAAAGGGACTAGCGGGAGGTCCTACAATGAGCAGTTCTTC.

V is TRBV7-9 and J is TRBJ2-7, with TRBD1 identical over 7 bases. Per germline, CDR1 SEHNR and CDR2 FQNEAQ (reference sequence). This CDR3 comprises 15 residues. The V segment lost 5 bases and the J segment 3 bases; nucleotides outside the gene matches: 10. CDR3 sequence: CASSDLQGNIYEQYF. The CDR3 coding sequence is TGTGCCAGCAGCGACCTACAGGGGAATATCTACGAGCAGTACTTC.

The CDR3 nucleotides read TGTGCCAGCAGCCAGAGCTGGGGCTTACACAATGAGCAGTTCTTC. Translation: CASSQSWGLHNEQFF. This chain connects TRBV3-1 (or the pseudogene TRBV3-2) to TRBJ2-1, with TRBD1 as a possible D gene (5 bases). CDR1 is LGHDT and CDR2 is YNNKEL in the germline V gene (reference sequence). Trimming cost V 3 bases and J 5 bases, with 14 bases left between them. The CDR3 is 15 residues long.

The chain couples TRBV5-1 to TRBJ1-3; the match to TRBD1 covers 12 bases. The V segment lost 2 bases and the J segment 4 bases; nucleotides outside the gene matches: 7. The CDR3 is 17 residues long. Germline-derived CDR1 and CDR2 are SGHRS and YFSETQ. DNA for the CDR3: TGCGCCAGCAGCTTAAGTGGGACAGGGGGCCTCGGAAACACCATATATTTT. Its translation: CASSLSGTGGLGNTIYF.

This clone came up once. The CDR3 is CASSLSTGAGELFF. The CDR3 coding sequence is TGCGCCAGCAGCTTATCGACAGGGGCCGGGGAGCTGTTTTTT. This chain connects TRBV5-1 to TRBJ2-2, with TRBD1 identical over 8 bases. The CDR3 is 14 amino acids. Germline V gene data show CDR1 as SGHRS and CDR2 as YFSETQ. The J segment lost 6 bases and the V segment lost 2 bases, leaving 3 bases of the junction unmatched. Supplemented by reference TRBV5-1 and TRBJ2-2, the full variable domain reads KAGVTQTPRYLIKTRGQQVTLSCSPISGHRSVSWYQQTPGQGLQFLFEYFSETQRNKGNFPGRFSGRQFSNSRSEMNVSTLELGDSALYLCASSLSTGAGELFFGEGSRLTVL.

V usage is TRBV10-2 and J usage is TRBJ2-1; 7 bases align to TRBD1. The CDR3 has 13 residues. Germline V gene data show CDR1 as WSHSY and CDR2 as SAAADI. Trimming took 2 bases from V and 15 from J; bases not matched to a gene: 10. The chain's CDR3 is CASSEGNRDSRFF. The CDR3 coding sequence is TGCGCCAGCAGTGAGGGGAACCGGGACAGTAGGTTCTTC.

The chain couples TRBV5-1 to TRBJ1-3; TRBD1 aligns across 9 bases. CDR1 is SGHRS and CDR2 is YFSETQ in the germline V gene. The CDR3 length is 14 residues. V was pared by 1 base and J by 7 bases, with 3 bases of the junction left unmatched. CDR3 region: CASSLHDRGNTIYF. The CDR3 DNA reads as TGCGCCAGCAGCTTGCACGACAGGGGGAACACCATATATTTT.

The CDR3 region is CASSVAIGGDYGYTF. Here the CDR3 DNA reads TGTGCCAGCAGCGTAGCTATAGGGGGGGACTATGGCTACACCTTC. This sequence joins TRBV9 and TRBJ1-2; a possible D gene is TRBD1 (6 bases). The CDR3 length is 15 residues. Germline V CDR1 and CDR2: SGDLS, YYNGEE. Trimming pared 0 bases from V and 3 bases from J, leaving 12 bases between.

In its sample, this clone was seen once. The CDR3 DNA sequence: TGTGCCAGCAGCTTAAGAGGACAGATCCAAGAGACCCAGTACTTC. It yields the protein CASSLRGQIQETQYF. V and J are TRBV11-2 and TRBJ2-5; possible D gene TRBD1, 6 bases. Germline values: CDR1 SGHAT, CDR2 FQNNGV. Trimming stripped 2 bases from V and 1 base from J, with 11 bases between. The CDR3 is 15 amino acids.

The genes are TRBV2 and TRBJ2-7; 10 bases are shared with TRBD1. Trimming removed 7 bases from V and 0 bases from J; junction bases left unmatched: 3. The CDR3 sequence is 14 residues long. Germline loops: CDR1 SNHLY, CDR2 FYNNEI. CDR3 nucleotide sequence: TGTGCCAGCACCGGACAGGGGGGCTCCTACGAGCAGTACTTC. Translated, it gives CASTGQGGSYEQYF. Looking up the rest from reference TRBV2 and TRBJ2-7 gives the full variable domain: EPEVTQTPSHQVTQMGQEVILRCVPISNHLYFYWYRQILGQKVEFLVSFYNNEISEKSEIFDDQFSVERPDGSNFTLKIRSTKLEDSAMYFCASTGQGGSYEQYFGPGTRLTVT.

The J gene is TRBJ1-5, the V gene TRBV27; D is ambiguous. The CDR3 has 14 amino acids. Trimming left V 3 bases short and J 0 bases short, with 6 bases between. Germline CDR1 reads MNHEY; CDR2 reads SMNVEV (reference sequence). The CDR3 bases are TGTGCCAGCAGTTTCAGCGGTAGCAATCAGCCCCAGCATTTT. Its translation is CASSFSGSNQPQHF.

A remark on this clone: The junction shows a germline mismatch at one end, possibly a read error. This rearrangement joins TRBV3-1 (or the pseudogene TRBV3-2) to TRBJ1-6, with D uncertain. There are 16 residues in the CDR3. Germline CDR1 and CDR2: LGHDT and YNNKEL (reference sequence). This chain's CDR3 is CASSHLPSGDKSPLHF. The DNA for the CDR3 is TGTGCCAGCAGCCACCTCCCCTCCGGGGATAAGTCACCCCTCCACTTT.

The rearrangement joins TRBV5-6 to TRBJ1-3; D gene unclear. Germline lookup yields CDR1 SGHDT and CDR2 YYEEEE. V lost 2 bases, J lost 3 bases, and 3 bases lay in between. This CDR3 contains 12 residues. Here the CDR3 reads CASSFSGNTIYF. In nucleotides, the CDR3 is TGTGCCAGCAGCTTTAGTGGAAACACCATATATTTT.

The chain recombines TRBV7-9 with TRBJ2-2; D gene ambiguous. From germline, CDR1 is SEHNR and CDR2 FQNEAQ (reference sequence). This CDR3 is 15 amino acids long. V lost 2 bases and J lost 1, with 8 bases in between. The CDR3 here is CASSLSQWNTGELFF. The CDR3 nucleotides read TGTGCCAGCAGCTTATCCCAGTGGAACACCGGGGAGCTGTTTTTT.

The chain is built from TRBV19 and TRBJ2-3; 7 bases line up with TRBD2. Germline CDR1 and CDR2: LNHDA and SQIVND (reference sequence). The CDR3 covers 14 residues. The V and J ends lost 5 bases and 1 base, in that order; junction bases with no gene match: 3. CDR3 DNA: TGTGCCAGTAGTGTTACTAGCGGCACAGATACGCAGTATTTT. The encoded protein is CASSVTSGTDTQYF.

J is TRBJ2-5 and V is TRBV13, with TRBD1 matching over 7 bases. The CDR3 length is 15 residues. V gave up 5 bases and J gave up 2 bases; unmatched junction bases: 8. The germline V gene encodes CDR1 PRHDT and CDR2 FYEKMQ (reference sequence). CDR3 bases: TGTGCCAGCAGCCCGCGGACAGGTAGACAAGAGACCCAGTACTTC. Translating it yields CASSPRTGRQETQYF.

The chain carries TRBV19 and TRBJ1-6; D possibly corresponds to TRBD1 (6 bases). The V gene's germline CDR1 is LNHDA and CDR2 SQIVND (reference sequence). The CDR3 covers 15 residues. The V end lost 3 bases, the J end lost 8 bases, and 14 bases lay between the germline ends. The CDR3 loop is CASSISGQRDSPLHF. CDR3 DNA: TGTGCCAGTAGTATTTCAGGACAGAGAGATTCACCCCTCCACTTT.